This T cell receptor beta chain was documented in a study of CD8+ T cells in alopecia areata. Across the whole study: A 6-month off-drug phase came after tofacitinib, which had lasted 6 to 18 months. Study-wide findings and caveats: Tofacitinib produced a significant decrease in scalp clonality and in expanded CD8+ clones among the top 100.

The sequencing template was cDNA reverse transcribed from extracted RNA. Data came from immunoSEQ multiplex PCR; TCRdb stores just in-frame clones and leaves some out. In the table there are 150,000 to 250,000 clones, 50% to 60% of which are singletons. The germline V gene has CDR1 SQVTM and CDR2 ANQGSEA. Trimming pared 1 base from V and 0 bases from J, leaving 7 bases between. This CDR3 region has 14 residues. Treatment specified: oral pan-JAK inhibitor, 5-10 mg twice daily. The study team obtained lesional scalp punch biopsies and peripheral blood from alopecia areata patients. Sorting of PBMCs yielded the CD4+ and CD8+ T cells. As regards this clone: What it binds is not known.

The genes are TRBV29-1 and TRBJ2-4; D is unresolved. This receptor was taken from a human donor with alopecia areata. This material consisted of CD4+ T cells sorted from blood, taken at week 4, from a patient treated with tofacitinib. This CDR3 is CSVEVSIAKNIQYF. The CDR3 bases are TGCAGCGTTGAAGTTTCTATAGCCAAAAACATTCAGTACTTC.